This T cell receptor beta chain was obtained from a study of blood T cells in healthy people across ages (dated by TCRdb to about 2015). Background on the whole study: In model experiments, template switching captured about one uniquely barcoded TCR beta cDNA molecule for every two T cells. Using deep sequencing normalized with unique cDNA molecular identifiers, the study measured how TCR beta repertoire diversity changes with age. Donors were grouped into four age groups: young (average roughly 17 years), middle-aged (39), aged (approximately 67) and long-lived (roughly 80). To avoid experimental bias, donors of different ages were randomly spread across the sequencing lanes. The study analyzed two additional independent replicas of 1 million unique cDNA reads from the same blood draw for two donors, one aged 18 to 29 and one aged 80 or older. The study at large found these results: Observed TCR beta diversity correlated strongly with the percentage of naive T cells measured by flow cytometry. Conclusive comparison of naive and antigen-experienced compartments was prevented by the profiling of bulk unsorted PBMCs. Compared with the aged group, the long-lived group had more naive CD4+ T cells, fewer expanded clones and increased TCR diversity, suggesting age selection. Estimates of total diversity from one million sequenced T cells were regarded as lower bounds and underestimates. The CMV infection status of donors was not known, potentially confounding age-related changes in expanded clonotypes. Observed TCR beta diversity per million T cells fell roughly linearly with age, and a significant reduction was already apparent by age around 40.

About this clonotype itself: Which antigen it targets is not known. No much larger clone exists at a distance of one base, and base qualities are not known.

The library was generated by 5' RACE. For sequencing, an Illumina HiSeq 2500 was employed. The second PCR ran for about 6 to 12 cycles and used a J-beta primer mix along with a sample-barcoded 5' primer. A template-switch 5' adaptor carrying 12 random nucleotides introduced a unique molecular identifier onto each TCR beta cDNA molecule. At least 2.5 million CDR3-containing paired-end reads were obtained from each sample. The Mint cDNA synthesis kit, primed by a TRBC-specific oligonucleotide, was used to synthesize first-strand cDNA from all RNA. Following uracil-DNA glycosylase treatment, all cDNA underwent a first 18-cycle PCR with the universal primers M1SS and BC2_uni_R. Under the source paper's analysis protocol: For normalization, 1 million high-quality reads were randomly selected from each sample, with every read carrying a distinct molecular identifier. Instead of being binned into consensus sequences, reads with shared molecular identifiers were discarded. CDR3 identification, clonotype clustering and error correction used MiTCR with a Q25 quality threshold and the strictest error-elimination algorithm. A nonparametric unseen species model using Euler transformation provided a lower-bound estimate of total TCR beta diversity. In TCRdb, the public reads were trimmed at Q25 with fastp and aligned with MiXCR, with productive beta chains retained. One record per CDR3 amino acid sequence lists the most common genes and DNA. TCRdb's processing, not the authors' own work, is the source of the V and J calls. The sample table records 650,000 or so distinct CDR3 sequences; roughly half of these occur just once. Around an eighth of the sample comes from the top ten.

Deletion took 2 bases off V and 0 bases off J, with a span of 11 bases between the germline ends. Taken from cysteine to phenylalanine, the CDR3 has 16 residues. Only CDR3 DNA remains: 48 bases, in frame from the first base. CDR1 and CDR2 (MDHEN, SYDVKM) derive from the germline V gene. Systemically healthy Caucasian individuals from Russia, 39 in total and aged roughly 6 to 100 years, were included as donors. Each donor gave about 10 milliliters of peripheral blood, drawn into EDTA-treated Vacutainer tubes. PBMCs were isolated by Ficoll-Paque density-gradient centrifugation, with at least 7 million obtained per sample. Trizol reagent was used to extract total RNA from the PBMCs, yielding at least 6 micrograms per sample. For every donor, an aliquot of PBMCs went through flow cytometry to measure the percentages of naive CD45RAhigh/CD27high T cells.

This receptor was identified in a woman of 80 years or more in good health. Sequenced input: blood. The rearrangement joined TRBV28 to TRBJ1-3; the D gene lacks a confident call. The DNA sequence follows: TGTGCCAGCAGTTTAGGCGGGGTCACCTCTGGAAACACCATATATTTT. Its protein reads: CASSLGGVTSGNTIYF. With the rest looked up from the reference TRBV28 and TRBJ1-3 genes rather than sequenced, the full variable domain is DVKVTQSSRYLVKRTGEKVFLECVQDMDHENMFWYRQDPGLGLRLIYFSYDVKMKEKGDIPEGYSVSREKKERFSLILESASTNQTSMYLCASSLGGVTSGNTIYFGEGSWLTVV.